This T cell receptor beta chain was observed in a study of T cell responses to AZD1222 COVID-19 vaccine. Profiling relied on immunoSEQ multiplex PCR, and the TCRdb table lists in-frame clones only, not all of them. The sample holds approximately 100,000 clones, roughly 90% seen once. The V gene's germline CDR1 is LNHDA and CDR2 SQIVND (reference sequence). This CDR3 has 19 amino acids. V lost 1 base, J lost 6 bases, and 12 bases stayed unmatched. Sequencing was performed on peripheral blood, taken on day 0 of MenACWY control vaccination. V usage is TRBV19 and J usage is TRBJ2-1; 13 bases fit TRBD2. The receptor comes from an adult in good health. CDR3 coding DNA: TGTGCCAGTAGTATAGGGTCAACTTTCGGACTAGCGGGAGCCAATGAGCAGTTCTTC. Protein: CASSIGSTFGLAGANEQFF.